This record concerns one T cell receptor (beta chain) sequence. Germline V lookup: CDR1 ENHRY, CDR2 SYGVKD. The V gene end was trimmed by 6 bases and the J gene end by 6 bases; junction bases not matched to a gene: 12. The CDR3 totals 17 residues. This entry is derived from a study of blood T cell repertoires in COVID-19. Using immunoSEQ multiplex PCR, the repertoire was profiled, and TCRdb retains in-frame clones only, with some absent. The table lists about 190,000 clones, 84% of them singletons. This chain connects TRBV10-3 to TRBJ2-2; 11 bases match TRBD2. This TCR was recovered from a human donor in a cohort sampled during active COVID-19. Sequencing used peripheral blood. CDR3 protein: CAIRPSGGSQGPGELFF. The CDR3 DNA sequence: TGTGCCATCAGACCTAGCGGGGGGTCCCAGGGACCCGGGGAGCTGTTTTTT.